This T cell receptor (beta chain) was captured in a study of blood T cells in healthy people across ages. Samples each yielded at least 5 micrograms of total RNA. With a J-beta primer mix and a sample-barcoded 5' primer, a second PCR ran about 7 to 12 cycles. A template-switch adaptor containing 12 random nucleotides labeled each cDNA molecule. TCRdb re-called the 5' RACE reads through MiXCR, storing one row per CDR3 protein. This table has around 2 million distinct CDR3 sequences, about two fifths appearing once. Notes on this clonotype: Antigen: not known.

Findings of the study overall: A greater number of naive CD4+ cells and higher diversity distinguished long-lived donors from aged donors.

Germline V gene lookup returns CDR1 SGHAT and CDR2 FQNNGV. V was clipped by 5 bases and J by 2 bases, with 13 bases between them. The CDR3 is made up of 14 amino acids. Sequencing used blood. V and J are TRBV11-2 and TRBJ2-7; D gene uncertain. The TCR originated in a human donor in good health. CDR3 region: CASSPFREAYEQYF. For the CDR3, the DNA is TGTGCCAGCAGCCCATTTAGGGAAGCCTACGAGCAGTACTTC.